The TCR beta chain described here comes from a study of T cell responses to AZD1222 COVID-19 vaccine. Findings and caveats of the study: A reported finding is that nearly half of spike-specific TCRs target unmutated variant regions. Sampling that yielded the repertoires occurred only after the peak T cell response. Of the AZD1222 recipients, only five to seven were seropositive at baseline.

Concerning this clone: Its antigen is currently unknown.

Trimming stripped 4 bases from V and 0 bases from J, with 17 bases between. Germline V gives CDR1 SGDLS, CDR2 YYNGEE. CDR3 length: 17 residues. Assay: immunoSEQ multiplex PCR; the TCRdb copy retains only in-frame clones and omits some. This sample has about 97,000 clones, with about 88% found just once. Material: peripheral blood, obtained on day 0 of AZD1222 vaccination. V and J are TRBV9 and TRBJ1-5, with D maybe TRBD1 (6 bases). This receptor was obtained from an adult in good health. CDR3 residues: CASSTSGGHYSNQPQHF. In nucleotides, the CDR3 is TGTGCCAGCAGCACCAGTGGGGGACACTATAGCAATCAGCCCCAGCATTTT.